The T cell receptor (beta chain) under discussion was sequenced for a study of cytomegalovirus exposure and HLA in healthy donors. Donors in the study were healthy people who gave bone marrow. A multiplex PCR was run with 60 Vbeta primers and 13 Jbeta primers. Clones were sequenced by immunoSEQ multiplex PCR, and TCRdb holds only the in-frame ones, with some missing. The table lists over 120,000 clones, more than 75% of them singletons, with around 3.2% in the top ten. The sequence was obtained from a female donor in good health and CMV-seronegative. Sequenced input: PBMCs.

The DNA for the CDR3 is TGTGCCAGCAGTTTAAAACCCGGGTCGACCTACGAGCAGTACTTC. It encodes CASSLKPGSTYEQYF. The genes are TRBV27 and TRBJ2-7; D is undetermined. Germline CDR1 MNHEY, CDR2 SMNVEV (reference sequence). Trimming removed 2 bases at V and 2 bases at J, with 13 bases between. The length of the CDR3 is 15 residues.